This is a list of T cell receptor beta chains from one sample in a study of early T cells in non-severe SARS-CoV-2 infection. MiXCR was run by TCRdb on the 5' RACE reads, yielding one entry per CDR3 protein. The table includes 30,000 to 35,000 distinct CDR3 sequences, more than 4% detected once. Material for sequencing was whole blood. The origin of the receptors is an adult who was a healthcare worker with PCR-confirmed SARS-CoV-2 infection or an uninfected control (not recorded which). The CDR3 runs from the conserved cysteine through the conserved F or W. The order of the fields is V gene, J gene, clone size, CDR3 length, D gene, CDR3 DNA, CDR3 protein. The D gene is left open where the match is weak. Size tells how often a clone was seen (once, few, many) or the class of an expanded clone, and some rows leave it out.

v_call: TRBV4-1; j_call: TRBJ1-1; clone_size: many; cdr3_length: 14; d_call: NA; cdr3_nt: TGCGCCAGCAGCCAAGCGCGGTTGAACACTGAAGCTTTCTTT; cdr3_aa: CASSQARLNTEAFF
v_call: TRBV18; j_call: TRBJ2-1; clone_size: many; cdr3_length: 18; d_call: TRBD2; cdr3_nt: TGTGCCAGCTCACCCTTGAGCGGCTGGGCGGGAGGCCCCAATGAGCAGTTCTTC; cdr3_aa: CASSPLSGWAGGPNEQFF
v_call: TRBV6-2/TRBV6-3; j_call: TRBJ1-1; clone_size: many; cdr3_length: 16; d_call: NA; cdr3_nt: TGTGCCAGCAGACCTGCCGTGGACCCGAGGGACACTGAAGCTTTCTTT; cdr3_aa: CASRPAVDPRDTEAFF
v_call: TRBV20-1; j_call: TRBJ2-2; clone_size: many; cdr3_length: 14; d_call: TRBD1; cdr3_nt: TGCAGTGCTAGACCGGGACAGTCGGGCGGGGAGCTGTTTTTT; cdr3_aa: CSARPGQSGGELFF
v_call: TRBV10-3; j_call: TRBJ2-7; clone_size: many; cdr3_length: 12; d_call: NA; cdr3_nt: TGTGCCATCAGGGACAGAACCTACGAGCAGTACTTC; cdr3_aa: CAIRDRTYEQYF
v_call: TRBV9; j_call: TRBJ1-1; clone_size: many; cdr3_length: 16; d_call: NA; cdr3_nt: TGTGCCAGCAGCGCTTCCGGACAGAACATGAACACTGAAGCTTTCTTT; cdr3_aa: CASSASGQNMNTEAFF
v_call: TRBV20-1; j_call: TRBJ1-6; clone_size: many; cdr3_length: 15; d_call: NA; cdr3_nt: TGCAGTGCTTGGTTGACGGGCTCCTATAATTCACCCCTCCACTTT; cdr3_aa: CSAWLTGSYNSPLHF
v_call: TRBV7-3; j_call: TRBJ2-1; clone_size: NA; cdr3_length: 14; d_call: TRBD2; cdr3_nt: TGTGCCAGCAGCCCGCTAGCGGGAGCGAATGAGCAGTTCTTC; cdr3_aa: CASSPLAGANEQFF
v_call: TRBV18; j_call: TRBJ2-5; clone_size: many; cdr3_length: 11; d_call: NA; cdr3_nt: TGTGCCAGCTCAAGCCGGGAGACCCAGTACTTC; cdr3_aa: CASSSRETQYF
v_call: TRBV14; j_call: TRBJ1-4; clone_size: many; cdr3_length: 15; d_call: NA; cdr3_nt: TGTGCCAGCAGCCCGACCGGGACCTTGGGGGAAAAACTGTTTTTT; cdr3_aa: CASSPTGTLGEKLFF
v_call: TRBV5-1; j_call: TRBJ2-5; clone_size: many; cdr3_length: 13; d_call: NA; cdr3_nt: TGCGCCAGCAGCTTGGGCCCTAAGGAGACCCAGTACTTC; cdr3_aa: CASSLGPKETQYF
v_call: TRBV9; j_call: TRBJ1-5; clone_size: NA; cdr3_length: 15; d_call: NA; cdr3_nt: TGTGCCAGCAGCGAGTCACGATATAGCAATCAGCCCCAGCATTTT; cdr3_aa: CASSESRYSNQPQHF
v_call: TRBV6-5; j_call: TRBJ2-1; clone_size: many; cdr3_length: 15; d_call: NA; cdr3_nt: TGTGCCAGCAGTATAGGGGGAGGGCCCTACAATGAGCAGTTCTTC; cdr3_aa: CASSIGGGPYNEQFF
v_call: TRBV28; j_call: TRBJ2-5; clone_size: many; cdr3_length: 12; d_call: NA; cdr3_nt: TGTGCCGGGAGGGGGCCAGCAGGGACCCAGTACTTC; cdr3_aa: CAGRGPAGTQYF
v_call: TRBV12-3/TRBV12-4; j_call: TRBJ1-5; clone_size: NA; cdr3_length: 12; d_call: NA; cdr3_nt: TGTGCCAGCGGCGGGGGAAGTCAGCCCCAGCATTTT; cdr3_aa: CASGGGSQPQHF
v_call: TRBV28; j_call: TRBJ2-6; clone_size: many; cdr3_length: 12; d_call: NA; cdr3_nt: TGTGCCAGCCTTGGGGGGGCCAACGTCCTGACTTTC; cdr3_aa: CASLGGANVLTF
v_call: TRBV19; j_call: TRBJ2-1; clone_size: many; cdr3_length: 18; d_call: TRBD2; cdr3_nt: TGTGCCAGTAGTCGGGCTAGCGGGGATGTCTGGTCCTACAATGAGCAGTTCTTC; cdr3_aa: CASSRASGDVWSYNEQFF
v_call: TRBV27; j_call: TRBJ2-5; clone_size: many; cdr3_length: 15; d_call: TRBD2; cdr3_nt: TGTGCCAGCAGCCCGGGACTAGCAAGGGGAGAGACCCAGTACTTC; cdr3_aa: CASSPGLARGETQYF
v_call: TRBV5-1; j_call: TRBJ2-6; clone_size: NA; cdr3_length: 16; d_call: TRBD2; cdr3_nt: TGCGCCAGCAGCCCGGGACTAGCGCCCGGGGCCAACGTCCTGACTTTC; cdr3_aa: CASSPGLAPGANVLTF
v_call: TRBV5-6; j_call: TRBJ2-3; clone_size: many; cdr3_length: 19; d_call: NA; cdr3_nt: TGTGCCAGCAGCTTGGTCGTATCGTTGGGCGACATCCCGTTGGATACGCAGTATTTT; cdr3_aa: CASSLVVSLGDIPLDTQYF
v_call: TRBV11-2; j_call: TRBJ2-7; clone_size: many; cdr3_length: 15; d_call: NA; cdr3_nt: TGTGCCAGCAGCCGCAACTTGGGACAAACCTACGAGCAGTACTTC; cdr3_aa: CASSRNLGQTYEQYF
v_call: TRBV19; j_call: TRBJ1-5; clone_size: many; cdr3_length: 15; d_call: NA; cdr3_nt: TGTGCCAGTAGTCTCGGGACCTCTGGCAATCAGCCCCAGCATTTT; cdr3_aa: CASSLGTSGNQPQHF